A single sample is the source of the 31 T cell receptor beta chains below, sequenced in a study of blood T cell repertoires in COVID-19. Here immunoSEQ multiplex PCR was the method, and the copy in TCRdb shows in-frame clones only, minus some. The sample lists more than 95,000 clones, 87% seen once, with about 15% in the top ten. The source material was peripheral blood. The receptors originated from a man in his fifties or sixties with acute or convalescent COVID-19.

The chain has TRBV4-1 and TRBJ2-3, with TRBD2 matching 12 bases. The CDR3 length is 18 residues. V dropped 1 base and J dropped 1; count of bases not matched to a gene: 6. Germline V gives CDR1 MGHRA, CDR2 YSYEKL. CDR3 sequence reads: CASSQGLAGDPRTDTQYF. Written as DNA, the CDR3 is TGCGCCAGCAGCCAAGGACTAGCGGGGGACCCTCGCACAGATACGCAGTATTTT.

V and J are TRBV30 and TRBJ1-2; TRBD1 agrees at 7 bases. The germline V gene encodes CDR1 GTSNPN and CDR2 SVGIG (reference sequence). After removal of 4 bases from V and 2 bases from J, the junction contained 7 bases not matched to a gene. There are 14 residues in the CDR3. The CDR3 reads CAWKWTGFNYGYTF. The CDR3, as DNA: TGTGCCTGGAAGTGGACAGGCTTCAACTATGGCTACACCTTC.

The rearrangement joins TRBV4-1 to TRBJ1-1; D remains ambiguous. Between the trimmed V and J ends, which lost 2 bases and 4 bases, there was a span of 11 bases. The CDR3 covers 14 residues. The V gene's germline CDR1 is MGHRA and CDR2 YSYEKL. CDR3 DNA sequence: TGCGCCAGCAGCCAAAGGAGAGGGAGCACTGAAGCTTTCTTT. It specifies CASSQRRGSTEAFF.

The chain has TRBV28 and TRBJ2-5; tentative D call: TRBD1 (6 bases). The CDR3 has 15 amino acids. Germline assignment: CDR1 MDHEN and CDR2 SYDVKM. Between the trimmed V and J ends, which lost 8 bases and 5 bases, there was a span of 21 bases. CDR3 protein: CASGAGSRGSETQYF. CDR3 in DNA: TGTGCCAGCGGAGCAGGGAGCAGGGGCAGCGAGACCCAGTACTTC.

The V gene is TRBV5-4, the J gene TRBJ2-1; a possible D gene is TRBD2 (5 bases). This CDR3 is built from 13 residues. In germline, CDR1 is SGHNT, CDR2 YYREEE (reference sequence). The V end was cut by 1 base, the J end by 7 bases, with 9 bases between. Written as DNA, the CDR3 is TGTGCCAGCAGCTTGATTCGCGGGAATGAGCAGTTCTTC. This gives the protein CASSLIRGNEQFF.

The chain carries TRBV5-4 and TRBJ2-7, with TRBD2 identical over 8 bases. J was trimmed by 7 bases and V by 4 bases; bases with no gene match: 4. The V gene's germline CDR1 is SGHNT and CDR2 YYREEE (reference sequence). The CDR3 has 12 residues. The chain's CDR3 is CASSPGGVEQYF. The CDR3 nucleotides read TGTGCCAGCAGCCCCGGGGGGGTTGAGCAGTACTTC.

The J gene is TRBJ2-5, the V gene TRBV10-2; 8 bases fit TRBD2. The V gene end was trimmed by 3 bases and the J gene end by 7 bases; junction bases not matched to a gene: 4. Per the germline V gene, CDR1 is WSHSY and CDR2 is SAAADI. This CDR3 has 13 amino acids. In nucleotides, the CDR3 is TGCGCCAGCAGTGATGGGCTAGCGGGGACCCAGTACTTC. Translating gives CASSDGLAGTQYF.

This clone was observed once. The gene calls are TRBV19 and TRBJ1-2, with TRBD1 matching over 9 bases. V lost 3 bases to trimming and J lost 4 bases; unmatched junction nucleotides: 6. CDR1 and CDR2 from the germline V gene are LNHDA and SQIVND (reference sequence). The CDR3 has 15 residues. CDR3 coding DNA: TGTGCCAGTAGTATCACAGGGGGCCGGGGCTATGGCTACACCTTC. Its protein product is CASSITGGRGYGYTF.

This chain links TRBV28 with TRBJ1-1; D is unresolved. CDR1 and CDR2 from the germline V gene are MDHEN and SYDVKM. Trimming left V 4 bases short and J 7 bases short, with 7 bases between. This CDR3 has 11 residues. The CDR3 reads CASSSAIEAFF. CDR3 nucleotides: TGTGCCAGCAGTTCCGCGATTGAAGCTTTCTTT.

The chain carries TRBV29-1 and TRBJ2-7; 10 bases line up with TRBD2. Trimming at V came to 6 bases and at J to 4 bases, leaving 12 bases not matched to a gene. Germline assignment: CDR1 SQVTM and CDR2 ANQGSEA. This CDR3 has 15 residues. This CDR3 is CSVALAGEVWYEQYF. CDR3 coding DNA: TGCAGCGTCGCCCTAGCGGGAGAGGTTTGGTACGAGCAGTACTTC.

The gene calls are TRBV18 and TRBJ2-7; maybe TRBD2 (7 bases). The germline gives CDR1 KGHSH, CDR2 LQKENI. CDR3 length: 12 residues. V was shortened by 6 bases and J by 8 bases, with 14 bases between the two germline ends. In nucleotides, the CDR3 is TGTGCCAGCTCCCTAAAGGGGGGGAAGCAGTACTTC. It is translated as CASSLKGGKQYF.

This chain joins TRBV3-1 (or the pseudogene TRBV3-2) and TRBJ2-7; 7 bases fit TRBD2. Germline V gives CDR1 LGHDT, CDR2 YNNKEL (reference sequence). J gave up 6 bases and V 4 bases, and 18 bases lay outside the gene matches. CDR3 length: 17 residues. The CDR3 DNA reads as TGTGCCAGCAGCCGGCCCCCCCCGGGGATCTCGGGAGGCGAGCAGTACTTC. This gives the protein CASSRPPPGISGGEQYF.

The chain is built from TRBV4-2 and TRBJ1-3; a possible D gene is TRBD1 (5 bases). Trimming pared 0 bases from V and 4 bases from J, leaving 10 bases between. Germline V gene sequence: CDR1 LGHNA, CDR2 YNFKEQ. The CDR3 runs 15 residues. The CDR3 region has the DNA TGTGCCAGCAGCCAAGATCCCGGGGGAGGAAACACCATATATTTT. It specifies CASSQDPGGGNTIYF.

This sequence joins TRBV5-6 and TRBJ1-5, with a tentative D call TRBD1 (6 bases). There are 15 residues in the CDR3. Germline CDR1 is SGHDT and CDR2 is YYEEEE. V was shortened by 0 bases and J by 3 bases, with 10 bases between the two germline ends. The CDR3 is CASSLVGADNQPQHF. DNA of the CDR3: TGTGCCAGCAGCTTGGTGGGGGCAGACAATCAGCCCCAGCATTTT. The whole variable domain, remainder taken from reference TRBV5-6 and TRBJ1-5, is DAGVTQSPTHLIKTRGQQVTLRCSPKSGHDTVSWYQQALGQGPQFIFQYYEEEERQRGNFPDRFSGHQFPNYSSELNVNALLLGDSALYLCASSLVGADNQPQHFGDGTRLSIL.

The rearrangement links TRBV29-1 to TRBJ1-5; TRBD1 matches at 8 bases. Trimming took 4 bases from V and 7 from J; bases not matched to a gene: 6. Germline V gene sequence: CDR1 SQVTM, CDR2 ANQGSEA. The CDR3 covers 13 residues. The CDR3 here is CSVGTGPRQPQHF. CDR3 sequence (DNA): TGCAGCGTTGGGACAGGGCCGAGACAGCCCCAGCATTTT. Filled out from reference TRBV29-1 and TRBJ1-5, the complete variable domain reads SAVISQKPSRDICQRGTSLTIQCQVDSQVTMMFWYRQQPGQSLTLIATANQGSEATYESGFVIDKFPISRPNLTFSTLTVSNMSPEDSSIYLCSVGTGPRQPQHFGDGTRLSIL.

V is TRBV6-5 and J is TRBJ1-1; no clear D gene. The length of the CDR3 is 14 residues. V was pared by 5 bases and J by 1 base, with 11 bases between. CDR1 and CDR2 from the germline V gene are MNHEY and SVGAGI. Here the CDR3 reads CASSISSGNTEAFF. For the CDR3, the DNA is TGTGCCAGCAGTATCTCATCGGGGAACACTGAAGCTTTCTTT.

The J gene is TRBJ2-2, the V gene TRBV7-6, with D perhaps matching TRBD2 (5 bases). The CDR3 covers 15 residues. Trimming shortened V by 3 bases and J by 0 bases, and 8 bases separated the two germline ends. Germline V lookup: CDR1 SGHVS, CDR2 FNYEAQ. This chain's CDR3 is CASSLAGPNTGELFF. Here the CDR3 DNA reads TGTGCCAGCAGCTTGGCGGGTCCGAACACCGGGGAGCTGTTTTTT. The complete variable domain, with remaining parts taken from reference TRBV7-6 and TRBJ2-2, reads GAGVSQSPRYKVTKRGQDVALRCDPISGHVSLYWYRQALGQGPEFLTYFNYEAQQDKSGLPNDRFSAERPEGSISTLTIQRTEQRDSAMYRCASSLAGPNTGELFFGEGSRLTVL.

The V and J genes are TRBV2 and TRBJ2-1; a weak D match, TRBD2 (6 bases). CDR1 SNHLY and CDR2 FYNNEI come from the germline V gene. The ends were cut back, 5 bases at V and 1 base at J, with 9 bases in the middle. The CDR3 has 14 amino acids. The CDR3 loop is CASSPAGSYNEQFF. The DNA of the CDR3 is TGTGCCAGCAGTCCAGCGGGTTCCTACAATGAGCAGTTCTTC.

The V call is TRBV12-5, the J call TRBJ2-2, with TRBD2 as a possible D gene (6 bases). The CDR3 has 17 amino acids. Germline V CDR1 and CDR2: LGHNT, FRNRAP. Trimming pared 0 bases from V and 3 bases from J, leaving 14 bases between. Here the CDR3 DNA reads TGTGCTAGTGGTTTGGTGAAGGGAGGACAATACACCGGGGAGCTGTTTTTT. Its translation is CASGLVKGGQYTGELFF.

V gene TRBV5-1 combines with J gene TRBJ2-5, with D possibly being TRBD1 (6 bases). Germline-derived CDR1 and CDR2 are SGHRS and YFSETQ. With 1 base removed from V and 5 bases from J, the gap between germline ends came to 12 bases. The length of the CDR3 is 14 residues. CDR3 DNA sequence: TGCGCCAGCAGCTTGAAGGGAAGGGGGGAGACCCAGTACTTC. It specifies CASSLKGRGETQYF.

The chain links TRBV7-2 to TRBJ2-3; possible D gene TRBD2, 6 bases. Trimming left V 5 bases short and J 2 bases short, with 14 bases between. The CDR3 consists of 15 residues. Germline CDR1 SGHTA, CDR2 FQGNSA. In DNA form, the CDR3 reads TGTGCCAGCAGCCCTCGGGACTCTTACACAGATACGCAGTATTTT. The encoded protein is CASSPRDSYTDTQYF.

The chain combines TRBV4-1 with TRBJ2-7; 9 nucleotides line up with TRBD1. CDR3 length: 16 residues. The V segment lost 0 bases and the J segment 4 bases; nucleotides outside the gene matches: 7. Per germline, CDR1 MGHRA and CDR2 YSYEKL. In DNA form, the CDR3 reads TGCGCCAGCAGCCAAGAACCACAGGGGGCGGGTTACGAGCAGTACTTC. It codes for CASSQEPQGAGYEQYF.

This chain links TRBV30 with TRBJ2-7; D is undetermined. The CDR3 spans 11 residues. With 1 base removed from V and 3 bases from J, the gap between germline ends came to 4 bases. The germline V gene encodes CDR1 GTSNPN and CDR2 SVGIG (reference sequence). The DNA for the CDR3 is TGTGCCTGGAGTGGCTACTACGAGCAGTACTTC. Translating gives CAWSGYYEQYF.

This sequence joins TRBV4-2 and TRBJ2-7, with D possibly matching TRBD2 (6 bases). Germline CDR1 is LGHNA and CDR2 is YNFKEQ. The CDR3 has 17 amino acids. Between the trimmed V and J ends, which lost 1 base and 2 bases, there was a span of 18 bases. CDR3 in DNA: TGTGCCAGCAGCCAAGGGATAGCGGCAACCCTGACCTACGAGCAGTACTTC. It encodes CASSQGIAATLTYEQYF.

This clone has just a few counts. J is TRBJ2-3 and V is TRBV7-9; 11 nucleotides align to TRBD2. Germline CDR1 SEHNR, CDR2 FQNEAQ (reference sequence). Trimming at V came to 3 bases and at J to 3 bases, leaving 5 bases not matched to a gene. The CDR3 runs to 16 residues. CDR3 loop: CASSFSSGRGTDTQYF. In DNA, the CDR3 is TGTGCCAGCAGCTTTAGTAGCGGGAGGGGGACAGATACGCAGTATTTT.

The chain is built from TRBV4-1 and TRBJ2-3; 10 positions agree with TRBD2. Trimming cost V 4 bases and J 5 bases; bases outside gene matches: 18. Germline CDR1 is MGHRA and CDR2 is YSYEKL. The CDR3 is 19 residues long. CDR3 DNA sequence: TGCGCCAGCAGCCTCCGGCTTGGGGGTCTAGCGGGAGTTGGAGATACGCAGTATTTT. This translates into CASSLRLGGLAGVGDTQYF.

This clone was observed a single time. The chain links TRBV7-9 to TRBJ2-7; 9 bases are a match to TRBD1. Germline V gives CDR1 SEHNR, CDR2 FQNEAQ (reference sequence). The CDR3 length is 14 residues. The V and J ends lost 5 bases and 3 bases, in that order; junction bases with no gene match: 5. CDR3 coding DNA: TGTGCCAGCAGCGCTCCGACAGGGGGCTACGAGCAGTACTTC. Its translation is CASSAPTGGYEQYF.

This rearrangement joins TRBV7-9 to TRBJ2-5; maybe TRBD1 (5 bases). The CDR3 sequence is 16 residues long. CDR1 and CDR2 (germline): SEHNR, FQNEAQ (reference sequence). Between the trimmed V and J ends, which lost 0 bases and 6 bases, there was a span of 17 bases. CDR3 region: CASSLALQGVGKTQYF. The CDR3 region has the DNA TGTGCCAGCAGCTTAGCGCTTCAAGGGGTGGGGAAGACCCAGTACTTC.

The J gene is TRBJ2-3, the V gene TRBV7-9; D is unresolved. CDR1 SEHNR and CDR2 FQNEAQ come from the germline V gene (reference sequence). Trimming took off 2 bases at V and 1 base at J, with 10 bases between the two ends. This CDR3 region has 15 residues. The CDR3 protein is CASSLNSQGTDTQYF. The CDR3 nucleotides read TGTGCCAGCAGCTTAAATTCCCAGGGCACAGATACGCAGTATTTT.

This clone is a singleton in its sample. This sequence joins TRBV19 and TRBJ1-1; D unclear. Trimming took 2 bases from V and 1 from J, leaving 5 bases between them. This CDR3 has 13 residues. Germline V CDR1 and CDR2: LNHDA, SQIVND (reference sequence). CDR3 bases: TGTGCCAGTAGTATAACTCCGAACACTGAAGCTTTCTTT. This encodes CASSITPNTEAFF.

The CDR3 is CASSVQAGLNNEQFF. The DNA for the CDR3 is TGTGCCAGCAGCGTCCAAGCGGGGCTTAACAATGAGCAGTTCTTC. The chain employs TRBV9 and TRBJ2-1; TRBD2 aligns across 7 bases. CDR1 is SGDLS and CDR2 is YYNGEE in the germline V gene. Trimming took 2 bases from V and 5 from J; bases not matched to a gene: 7. The CDR3 spans 15 residues.